Following are 3 T cell receptor beta chains from one sample sequenced in a study of shared clonotypes between healthy human individuals. Profiled with immunoSEQ multiplex PCR; TCRdb holds only in-frame clones, not every one. This table holds 980,000 or so clones, roughly 72% found once. Sequencing was performed on memory CD4+ T cells sorted from blood. Subset specified: CD45RA-negative fraction. The receptors stem from a man between 18 and 35 years old in good health.

The chain links TRBV21-1 to TRBJ2-7; the tabulated D call, TRBD2, remains unverified against the DNA. TRBV21-1 is reported as a pseudogene. There are 19 residues in the CDR3. The CDR3 DNA follows: TGTGCCAGCAGCAAAGATTATTTCAAACTAGCGGAGACAACCTACGAGCAGTACTTC. It codes for CASSKDYFKLAETTYEQYF.

This clone was seen more than once but under ten times. The sample holds other DNA sequences that translate to the same CDR3. The CDR3 sequence: CASSLTGANTEAFF. The DNA for the CDR3 is TGCGCCAGCAGCCTTACAGGGGCGAACACTGAAGCTTTCTTT. The chain recombines TRBV5-1 with TRBJ1-1; 7 bases fit TRBD1. The CDR3 covers 14 residues. CDR1 is SGHRS, CDR2 YFSETQ, per germline. With V trimmed by 4 bases and J by 1 base, 4 bases remained unmatched.

Details on this clone: This may stem from a read error, because a much larger clone lies one nucleotide away. Other DNA sequences from this sample encode an identical CDR3 as well. The V gene is TRBV10-3, the J gene TRBJ2-4; D may correspond to TRBD1 or TRBD2 (6 bases each). Trimming took off 3 bases at V and 4 bases at J, with 7 bases between the two ends. Germline CDR1 and CDR2: ENHRY and SYGVKD. The CDR3 is 13 residues long. In nucleotides, the CDR3 is TGTGCCATCAGTGAAGGGGGGAAAAACATTCAGTACTTC. It codes for CAISEGGKNIQYF.